The source of this T cell receptor beta chain is a study of blood T cell repertoires in COVID-19. Study in general: T cells, B-cell-depleted T cells, or PBMCs provided the cDNA or gDNA that served as material.

In the study's own analysis: Researchers report that nucleated cell counts were estimated from reference gene primer amplification. TCRdb's table, derived via immunoSEQ multiplex PCR, lists solely in-frame clones and lacks some. The V and J calls and clone size are taken from that table; D and trimming were inferred from the DNA. The top ten hold roughly 8.2% of the sample, which has some 230,000 clones, approximately 78% seen once. The receptor was derived from a woman at least 80 years old with COVID-19, enrolled during active disease. Material for sequencing was peripheral blood.

CDR3 in DNA: TGTGCCTGGAGTGACCAGACCGGGGAGCTGTTTTTT. This translates into CAWSDQTGELFF. The V gene is TRBV30, the J gene TRBJ2-2; D remains unclear. Germline assignment: CDR1 GTSNPN and CDR2 SVGIG (reference sequence). Trimming pared 1 base from V and 5 bases from J, leaving 5 bases between. The CDR3 loop spans 12 amino acids.